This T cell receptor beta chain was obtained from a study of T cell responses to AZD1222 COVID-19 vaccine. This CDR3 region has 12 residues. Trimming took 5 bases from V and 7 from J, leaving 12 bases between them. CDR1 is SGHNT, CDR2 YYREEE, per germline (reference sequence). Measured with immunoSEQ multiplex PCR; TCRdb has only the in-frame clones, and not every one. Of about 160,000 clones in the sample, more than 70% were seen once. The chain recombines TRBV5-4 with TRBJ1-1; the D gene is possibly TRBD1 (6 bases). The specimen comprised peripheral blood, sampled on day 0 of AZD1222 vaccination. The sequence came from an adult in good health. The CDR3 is CASSQLDSEAFF. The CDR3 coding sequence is TGTGCCAGCAGTCAGTTGGACAGTGAAGCTTTCTTT.